These 8 T cell receptor beta chains were all obtained from the same sample, sequenced in a study of blood T cells in healthy people across ages. The second PCR ran roughly 6 to 11 cycles with a sample-barcoded 5' primer and J-beta primers. TCRdb redid the calling of the 5' RACE reads with MiXCR, one entry per CDR3 protein. The table includes approximately 690,000 distinct CDR3 sequences, 40% to 45% detected once. The sequenced material came from blood. All receptors come from an elderly man in good health.

The genes are TRBV3-1 and TRBJ1-1; 10 nucleotides match TRBD1. J was trimmed by 1 base and V by 4 bases; bases with no gene match: 6. The CDR3 has 16 residues. Germline CDR1 reads LGHDT; CDR2 reads YNNKEL (reference sequence). The CDR3 is CASSPRDRGQNTEAFF. In DNA form, the CDR3 reads TGTGCCAGCAGCCCCCGGGACAGGGGACAGAACACTGAAGCTTTCTTT.

The genes are TRBV6-8 and TRBJ1-1; D ambiguous. The V gene lost 6 bases and the J gene lost 2 bases, with 16 bases spanning the gap. Germline assignment: CDR1 MNHGY and CDR2 SAAAGT. This CDR3 comprises 15 residues. The CDR3 spells CASSPPGRNNTEAFF. The CDR3 bases are TGTGCCAGCAGCCCGCCCGGACGGAATAACACTGAAGCTTTCTTT.

This clonotype was recorded a few times. The CDR3 DNA reads TGCGCCAGCAGCCAGAGACAGGGCCCAGATACGCAGTATTTT. It codes for CASSQRQGPDTQYF. The chain has TRBV4-1 and TRBJ2-3, with TRBD1 identical over 7 bases. The CDR3 loop spans 14 amino acids. Germline trimming cut 3 bases from V and 4 bases from J; bases unmatched to any gene: 4. The germline V gene has CDR1 MGHRA and CDR2 YSYEKL.

Only a few counts were recorded for this clonotype. This sequence joins TRBV11-1 and TRBJ2-3, with D maybe TRBD2 (6 bases). The CDR3 covers 14 residues. V lost 1 base and J lost 6, with 11 bases in between. Germline CDR1 is SGHAT and CDR2 is FQDESV (reference sequence). The CDR3 loop reads CASSLDGSPDTQYF. In DNA, the CDR3 is TGTGCCAGCAGCTTAGACGGGAGTCCGGATACGCAGTATTTT.

Ten or more counts support this clonotype. V gene TRBV7-2 combines with J gene TRBJ1-6; 8 bases are a match to TRBD1. The CDR3 is 16 amino acids. V lost 1 base to trimming and J lost 6 bases; unmatched junction nucleotides: 5. Germline lookup yields CDR1 SGHTA and CDR2 FQGNSA. CDR3 sequence reads: CASSLVSQGANSPLHF. In DNA, the CDR3 is TGTGCCAGCAGCTTAGTGAGCCAGGGGGCTAATTCACCCCTCCACTTT.

This chain joins TRBV6-6 and TRBJ2-7, with TRBD1 matching over 9 bases. The germline CDR1 and CDR2 sequences are MNHNY and SVGAGI (reference sequence). Trimming took 6 bases from V and 6 from J; bases not matched to a gene: 9. CDR3 length equals 14 residues. The DNA for the CDR3 is TGTGCCAGCAGCTTCCGACAACAGGGGGCCGAGCAGTACTTC. It encodes CASSFRQQGAEQYF.

The chain employs TRBV28 and TRBJ2-7, with D possibly matching TRBD2 (6 bases). Trimming took 4 bases from V and 1 from J, leaving 11 bases between them. The CDR3 extends over 14 amino acids. Per germline, CDR1 MDHEN and CDR2 SYDVKM. This CDR3 reads CASSWERASYEQYF. The CDR3 DNA follows: TGTGCCAGCAGTTGGGAGCGGGCGTCCTACGAGCAGTACTTC.

In its sample, this clonotype was seen a few times. The CDR3 loop reads CSARRGKYNEQFF. The CDR3 bases are TGCAGTGCTAGAAGGGGGAAATACAATGAGCAGTTCTTC. This chain uses TRBV20-1 with TRBJ2-1; maybe TRBD1 (6 bases). Germline lookup yields CDR1 DFQATT and CDR2 SNEGSKA (reference sequence). V lost 2 bases to trimming and J lost 4 bases, with 9 bases between them. This CDR3 has 13 residues.